Following are 6 T cell receptor beta chains from one sample sequenced in a study of vaccination and CD4 T cells after COVID-19. Treatment in this sample: approximately 10-day PBMC culture with coronavirus spike peptide pools or control peptides (ViraFEST assay). The antigens of these receptors remain unknown. Sequenced with the Oncomine TCR Beta short-read assay was DNA taken from cultured CD4+ T cells. TCRdb called the PCR reads again in MiXCR, with one record for every CDR3 protein. Here the sample spans tens of thousands of distinct CDR3 sequences, 43% being singletons. The sequenced material came from CD4+ T cells from blood, cultured in vitro. These receptors originate from a human donor who had recovered from COVID-19.

This clonotype was counted between two and nine times. The V gene is TRBV7-2, the J gene TRBJ2-3; D uncertain. CDR1 is SGHTA, CDR2 FQGNSA, per germline. V lost 1 base to trimming and J lost 2 bases, with 16 bases between them. CDR3 length: 17 amino acids. CDR3 sequence (DNA): TGTGCCAGCAGCTTAGTCGCGACTCGACCCCCCACAGATACGCAGTATTTT. It specifies CASSLVATRPPTDTQYF.

The chain uses TRBV6-1 and TRBJ2-5; 12 nucleotides line up with TRBD2. CDR3 length equals 16 residues. The germline V gene encodes CDR1 MNHNS and CDR2 SASEGT. V was clipped by 3 bases and J by 3 bases; unmatched bases: 5. The CDR3 region has the DNA TGTGCCAGCAGTGATCCGCGACTAGCGGGGGAAGAGACCCAGTACTTC. Encoded protein: CASSDPRLAGEETQYF.

The chain carries TRBV11-2 and TRBJ2-7; D gene uncertain. In germline, CDR1 is SGHAT, CDR2 FQNNGV. The germline V and J ends were trimmed by 3 bases and 4 bases, with 7 bases remaining between them. The CDR3 runs 12 residues. CDR3 nucleotides: TGTGCCAGCAGCTTCCGTGAGTACGAGCAGTACTTC. Its protein product is CASSFREYEQYF.

The chain has TRBV20-1 and TRBJ2-3; unclear D gene. CDR1 DFQATT and CDR2 SNEGSKA come from the germline V gene (reference sequence). Trimming took 0 bases from V and 1 from J, leaving 8 bases between them. The CDR3 has 14 residues. The DNA for the CDR3 is TGCAGTGCTAGAGAGGGGTCAGGCACAGATACGCAGTATTTT. Its protein product is CSAREGSGTDTQYF.

For the CDR3, the DNA is TGCAGTGCTATAGGGCAGGGGGCCTACGAGCAGTACTTC. Its translation is CSAIGQGAYEQYF. This rearrangement joins TRBV20-1 to TRBJ2-7; TRBD1 matches at 7 bases. The CDR3 consists of 13 residues. V shed 4 bases, J shed 2 bases, and the junction held 5 bases outside the gene matches. Germline V gene sequence: CDR1 DFQATT, CDR2 SNEGSKA (reference sequence).

This clonotype was picked up a small number of times. The chain employs TRBV10-1 and TRBJ2-3; possibly TRBD1 for D (6 bases). Germline CDR1 WNHNN, CDR2 SYGVQD (reference sequence). The CDR3 length is 14 residues. V was pared by 6 bases and J by 0 bases, with 10 bases between. DNA of the CDR3: TGCGCCAGCAGGAGGGACACCAGCACAGATACGCAGTATTTT. Translated: CASRRDTSTDTQYF.